The TCR beta chain described here comes from a study of shared clonotypes between healthy human individuals. Study details: Used for every donor were three CD4 naive, three CD4 memory, two CD8 naive and one CD8 memory plate. Broader study findings: Larger estimated richness was generally seen in naive subsets than in memory subsets. For naive CD4 cells, 4.5% to 6.5% of clonotypes were shared across a few donors.

All of the donors resided in Nashville, Tennessee, and each was a Caucasian adult. Remarks on this clone: The target antigen is unknown.

Germline V gene data show CDR1 as SEHNR and CDR2 as FQNEAQ (reference sequence). Trimming left V 2 bases short and J 5 bases short, with 9 bases between. The CDR3 is made up of 14 amino acids. Only in-frame clones appear in the TCRdb table, and some are missing; sequencing was by immunoSEQ multiplex PCR. Here the sample spans millions of clones, just over 90% being singletons. The sample taken for sequencing was naive CD4+ T cells from PBMCs. Subset given: CD45RA+ positively selected. The receptor comes from a man aged 18 to 35 in good health. Some clones in this sample may be carry-over from other donors' samples. This rearrangement joins TRBV7-9 to TRBJ1-4; D gene unclear. The CDR3 region has the DNA TGTGCCAGCAGCTTAAACAGCCAGAATGAAAAACTGTTTTTT. Protein product: CASSLNSQNEKLFF.